This TCR beta chain was recorded in a study of T cell responses to AZD1222 COVID-19 vaccine. Study context: Pooling of second doses given at about 4 or about 12 weeks was done.

The method was immunoSEQ multiplex PCR; TCRdb's version includes in-frame clones alone and lacks a portion of them. Counted here are some 170,000 clones, over 85% occurring once; the ten biggest clones make up about 3%. A note on this clone: What it binds is unknown.

Study results and caveats: Donors in the cohort were predominantly white British and more often female, and clonal diversity was possibly underestimated. Nearly half of the spike-specific TCRs reportedly recognize variant regions that carry no mutations. Baseline serostatus was positive in only a handful of AZD1222 recipients.

The CDR3 sequence is 13 residues long. CDR1 is LNHNV, CDR2 YYDKDF, per germline (reference sequence). Trimming removed 0 bases at V and 9 bases at J, with 9 bases between. The V call is TRBV15, the J call TRBJ2-4; D uncertain. This clonotype originated in an adult in good health. The material sequenced was peripheral blood, taken on day 0 of AZD1222 vaccination. CDR3 DNA: TGTGCCACCAGCAGAGACCTTAACGGCATTCAGTACTTC. It yields the protein CATSRDLNGIQYF.